The following is a T cell receptor (beta chain) sequence with its context. Authors' data handling: Reference gene primer amplification yielded estimated nucleated cell counts. This table comes from immunoSEQ multiplex PCR, and its TCRdb copy is limited to in-frame clones, with some not included. V and J calls and clone size are copied from that table; D and trimming were computed from the DNA. In the table there are 150,000 to 200,000 clones, around four fifths of which are singletons. These data originate in a study of blood T cell repertoires in COVID-19. Study in general: The United States, Italy and Spain were the sources of the acute and convalescent COVID-19 samples. The cDNA or gDNA used as material had been derived from T cells, B-cell-depleted T cells, or PBMCs.

Germline CDR1 SGHRS, CDR2 YFSETQ. The V segment lost 0 bases and the J segment 6 bases; nucleotides outside the gene matches: 7. This CDR3 is built from 15 residues. The sequence was collected from a human donor in a cohort sampled during active COVID-19. The sample was peripheral blood. This sequence joins TRBV5-1 and TRBJ2-7; TRBD1 agrees at 9 bases. In DNA, the CDR3 is TGCGCCAGCAGCTTGGGATGGACAGGGGAAAGCGAGCAGTACTTC. Protein: CASSLGWTGESEQYF.